This is a list of T cell receptor beta chains from one sample in a study of cytomegalovirus exposure and HLA in healthy donors. TCRdb's copy holds only in-frame clones and misses some; the assay was immunoSEQ multiplex PCR. The sample yields some 80,000 clones, 78% seen once. The sequencing sample was made of PBMCs. The receptors derive from a man between 40 and 49 years old in good health and CMV-seronegative. Both conserved end residues are part of each CDR3. The size field is filled for only some rows; it gives once, few, many or a size class.

cdr3_aa: CASSIPLTTGSGYTF
v_call: TRBV6-6
j_call: TRBJ1-2
clone_size: .

cdr3_aa: CASSERPGTGSYNSPLHF
v_call: TRBV6-1
j_call: TRBJ1-6
clone_size: .

cdr3_aa: CASSEARGQNYGYTF
v_call: TRBV6-1
j_call: TRBJ1-2
clone_size: .

cdr3_aa: CAWSTTGTANEKLFF
v_call: TRBV30
j_call: TRBJ1-4
clone_size: .

cdr3_aa: CASSQGMTFGGSGTYEQYF
v_call: TRBV4-2
j_call: TRBJ2-7
clone_size: many

cdr3_aa: CASSPPGGAETQYF
v_call: TRBV18
j_call: TRBJ2-5
clone_size: .

cdr3_aa: CAWSAPYNEQFF
v_call: TRBV30
j_call: TRBJ2-1
clone_size: .

cdr3_aa: CASSLGLPSTDTQYF
v_call: TRBV11-1
j_call: TRBJ2-3
clone_size: .

cdr3_aa: CASGPGQGSDTEAFF
v_call: TRBV12-5
j_call: TRBJ1-1
clone_size: .

cdr3_aa: CASKDSQGYSNQPQHF
v_call: TRBV19
j_call: TRBJ1-5
clone_size: .

cdr3_aa: CASRWGQGGEQYF
v_call: TRBV25-1
j_call: TRBJ2-7
clone_size: .

cdr3_aa: CAGNQGAADTQYF
v_call: TRBV7-2
j_call: TRBJ2-3
clone_size: once

cdr3_aa: CASSVDSSNTEAFF
v_call: TRBV13
j_call: TRBJ1-1
clone_size: few

cdr3_aa: CASSYSNGVSGNTIYF
v_call: TRBV6-5
j_call: TRBJ1-3
clone_size: .

cdr3_aa: CASSYYSGEQETQYF
v_call: TRBV7-2
j_call: TRBJ2-5
clone_size: .

cdr3_aa: CASSLGGQGTIVSPLHF
v_call: TRBV5-1
j_call: TRBJ1-6
clone_size: .

cdr3_aa: CASSLMGQGGLSAFF
v_call: TRBV27
j_call: TRBJ1-1
clone_size: few

cdr3_aa: CASRGRFYEQYF
v_call: TRBV6-5
j_call: TRBJ2-7
clone_size: .

cdr3_aa: CASSPTTGSSGNTIYF
v_call: TRBV5-1
j_call: TRBJ1-3
clone_size: .

cdr3_aa: CASSLDPAGEQYF
v_call: TRBV5-6
j_call: TRBJ2-7
clone_size: .